This TCR beta chain was obtained from a study of cytomegalovirus exposure and HLA in healthy donors. CDR1 and CDR2 (germline): MRHNA, SNTAGT. V was shortened by 5 bases and J by 5 bases, with 10 bases between the two germline ends. This CDR3 has 13 residues. Use of 60 Vbeta and 13 Jbeta primers characterized the PCR. Profiling relied on immunoSEQ multiplex PCR, and the TCRdb table lists in-frame clones only, not all of them. The data hold over 100,000 clones, with about 60% observed a single time. Study-wide results and limits: TCR beta sequences reportedly predicted most subjects' HLA-A and HLA-B alleles accurately. The study carried out a later analysis of TCR beta sequences. It associated 15,000 to 20,000 of them with specific HLA alleles at a false discovery rate of 0.05. Only CMV serostatus was available as immune exposure information.

The table lists this clone with many counts. What it binds is unknown. This clonotype was sampled from a woman aged 25 to 45 in good health and CMV-seronegative. The chain has TRBV6-4 and TRBJ2-1; tentative D call: TRBD1 (6 bases). Input material: PBMCs. For the CDR3, the DNA is TGTGCCAGCAGTCCCCGGGACAACAATGAGCAGTTCTTC. This encodes CASSPRDNNEQFF.